This T cell receptor (beta chain) originates from a study of shared clonotypes between healthy human individuals. Broader study findings: Non-shared clonotypes were found to have lower generation probabilities than the clonotypes that were shared by all four of the sorted-subset donors.

Data came from immunoSEQ multiplex PCR; TCRdb stores just in-frame clones and leaves some out. The table has 2.3 million or so clones, 85% to 95% seen once; the top ten hold 0.35% to 0.45%. Comment on this clone: The antigen remains undetermined.

Germline V gene data show CDR1 as SGHRS and CDR2 as YFSETQ. The CDR3 extends over 13 amino acids. Trimming removed 5 bases from V and 13 bases from J, with 19 bases in between. The TCR sequence derives from a man aged 18 to 29 in good health. Some clones in this sample may be carry-over from other donors' samples. The chain couples TRBV5-1 to TRBJ2-1; D is uncertain. Sequenced sample: naive CD4+ T cells from PBMCs. Noted subset: CD45RA+ positively selected. This CDR3 is CASRRFPQTEQFF. The CDR3 DNA reads as TGCGCCAGCAGACGTTTCCCGCAAACGGAACAGTTCTTC.